This entry concerns a single TCR beta chain. Its antigen is currently unknown. Produced via immunoSEQ multiplex PCR; TCRdb's table is partial and in-frame only. The data hold roughly 2.1 million clones, with around 93% observed a single time. The record originates from a study of shared clonotypes between healthy human individuals. Study results and caveats: The genetic and exposure-history diversity represented was limited by few donors.

Terminally differentiated effector memory CD45RA+ cells were left out of the naive CD8 fraction, which was CD45RO-negative and positively selected for CCR7. CDR1 and CDR2 from the germline V gene are MGHDK and SYGVNS. V was trimmed by 8 bases and J by 6 bases, leaving 22 bases between them. This CDR3 contains 15 residues. The V and J genes are TRBV25-1 and TRBJ1-2; tentatively, D is TRBD1 (5 bases). The sequenced material came from naive CD8+ T cells from PBMCs. The sequence derives from a man younger than 35 in good health. Some clones in this sample may be carry-over from other donors' samples. The DNA of the CDR3 is TGTGCCAGCTTCTCATATGGGAGGGGCGGGGATGGCTACACCTTC. It codes for CASFSYGRGGDGYTF.